This TCR beta chain was sequenced in a study of blood T cell repertoires in COVID-19. Original processing notes: Estimation of nucleated cell counts relied on the amplification of reference gene primers. Measured with immunoSEQ multiplex PCR; TCRdb has only the in-frame clones, and not every one. The V and J calls and clone size were taken over from that table, and D and trimming were inferred from the DNA. The sample yields 330,000 or so clones, 92% seen once. The CDR3 is 12 amino acids. CDR1 is SQVTM and CDR2 is ANQGSEA in the germline V gene. V shed 7 bases and J 0 bases; nucleotides not matched to a gene: 2. All enrollees were roughly 18 to 90 years old and from roughly 26 US areas. Cohort placement rested on clinical history that participants reported themselves. Before being deemed recovered, Cohort 3 donors had two negative PCRs, clearance, or symptom resolution.

Input material: PBMCs or T cells enriched from blood (not recorded which). This chain links TRBV29-1 with TRBJ2-5; 7 bases are a match to TRBD1. The TCR originated in a woman aged 30 to 39 who had recovered from COVID-19. Written as DNA, the CDR3 is TGCAGCGCTACAGGGGACCAAGAGACCCAGTACTTC. Translated: CSATGDQETQYF.